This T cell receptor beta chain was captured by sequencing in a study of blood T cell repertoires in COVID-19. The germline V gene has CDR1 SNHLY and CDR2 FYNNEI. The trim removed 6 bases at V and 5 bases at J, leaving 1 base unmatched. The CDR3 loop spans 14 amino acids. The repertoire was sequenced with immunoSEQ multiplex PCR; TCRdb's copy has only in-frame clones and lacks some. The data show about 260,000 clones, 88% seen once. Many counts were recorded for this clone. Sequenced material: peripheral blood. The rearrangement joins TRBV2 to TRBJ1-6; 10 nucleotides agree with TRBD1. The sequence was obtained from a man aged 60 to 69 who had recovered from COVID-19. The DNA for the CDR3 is TGTGCCAGCAGCGGGACAGGGGATAATTCACCCCTCCACTTT. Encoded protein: CASSGTGDNSPLHF.